The 9 T cell receptor beta chains below come from one sample, sequenced in a study of CD8+ T cells in alopecia areata. As to treatment: oral pan-JAK inhibitor, 5-10 mg twice daily. Isolated RNA was reverse transcribed into cDNA used as the sequencing template. Sequencing was performed with immunoSEQ multiplex PCR; in TCRdb, only in-frame clones are kept and a portion is missing. The table includes 150,000 to 200,000 clones, approximately 50% detected once. The starting material was CD8+ T cells sorted from blood, obtained at approximately week 52, from a patient treated with tofacitinib. The receptors originated from a human donor with alopecia areata.

The V call is TRBV29-1, the J call TRBJ1-5; 8 nucleotides agree with TRBD1. Germline V gene lookup returns CDR1 SQVTM and CDR2 ANQGSEA. The CDR3 is 17 residues long. Losses at the gene ends were 3 bases for V and 0 bases for J; bases not matched to a gene: 10. The CDR3 DNA reads TGCAGCGTTGATGGACAGGGAAGGACCTATAGCAATCAGCCCCAGCATTTT. It specifies CSVDGQGRTYSNQPQHF.

The CDR3 protein is CASSYDREDEKLFF. CDR3 DNA: TGTGCCAGCAGCTACGACAGGGAGGATGAAAAACTGTTTTTT. The chain links TRBV6-5 to TRBJ1-4; 7 bases line up with TRBD1. Germline trimming cut 6 bases from V and 6 bases from J; bases unmatched to any gene: 7. Looked up from germline, CDR1 is MNHEY and CDR2 is SVGAGI. The length of the CDR3 is 14 residues.

The chain recombines TRBV7-9 with TRBJ1-3; tentatively, D is TRBD1 (5 bases). V was cut by 3 bases and J by 0 bases, with 21 bases left in between. Germline CDR1 and CDR2: SEHNR and FQNEAQ (reference sequence). CDR3 length: 19 residues. CDR3 sequence: CASSFKGLRQRFSGNTIYF. The CDR3, as DNA: TGTGCCAGCAGCTTCAAGGGACTACGACAGAGATTCTCTGGAAACACCATATATTTT.

This clone has more than one count but fewer than ten. The chain uses TRBV5-1 and TRBJ1-1; TRBD1 might be the D (5 bases). The CDR3 runs to 15 residues. The V end lost 6 bases, the J end lost 0 bases, and 15 bases lay between the germline ends. From germline, CDR1 is SGHRS and CDR2 YFSETQ. CDR3 in amino acids: CASTKTGGLNTEAFF. In DNA, the CDR3 is TGCGCCAGCACCAAAACCGGGGGTCTGAACACTGAAGCTTTCTTT.

The genes are TRBV13 and TRBJ2-3; 7 nucleotides match TRBD2. J lost 4 bases, V lost 2 bases, and 6 bases had no gene match. CDR3 length: 15 residues. Looked up from germline, CDR1 is PRHDT and CDR2 is FYEKMQ (reference sequence). The CDR3 region has the DNA TGTGCCAGCAGCTTACGAGCGGGGAGCGCAGATACGCAGTATTTT. As protein: CASSLRAGSADTQYF.

V usage is TRBV9 and J usage is TRBJ2-2, with D possibly being TRBD1 or TRBD2 (6 bases each). V gave up 4 bases and J gave up 6 bases, with 16 bases separating them. From germline, CDR1 is SGDLS and CDR2 YYNGEE. CDR3 length: 15 amino acids. In DNA, the CDR3 is TGTGCCAGCAGCACGGGGGCAAACCAGCCCGGGGAGCTGTTTTTT. Amino acid sequence: CASSTGANQPGELFF.

The rearrangement uses TRBV7-9 and TRBJ2-5; D is unclear. This CDR3 spans 11 amino acids. Looked up from germline, CDR1 is SEHNR and CDR2 is FQNEAQ (reference sequence). Trimming cost V 5 bases and J 5 bases, with 6 bases left between them. CDR3 in amino acids: CASSPLETQYF. CDR3 nucleotide sequence: TGTGCCAGCAGCCCTCTGGAGACCCAGTACTTC.

The gene calls are TRBV18 and TRBJ2-3, with 9 bases lining up with TRBD2. The CDR3 contains 17 residues. V shed 0 bases and J 2 bases; nucleotides not matched to a gene: 6. The V gene's germline CDR1 is KGHSH and CDR2 LQKENI. Here the CDR3 reads CASSPPTLAGTTDTQYF. The CDR3 DNA is TGTGCCAGCTCACCACCGACCCTAGCGGGAACCACAGATACGCAGTATTTT.

The J gene is TRBJ2-1, the V gene TRBV27; 12 bases are shared with TRBD2. Per the germline V gene, CDR1 is MNHEY and CDR2 is SMNVEV (reference sequence). This CDR3 contains 15 residues. V was pared by 2 bases and J by 9 bases, with 5 bases of the junction left unmatched. CDR3 nucleotides: TGTGCCAGCAGTTTACGACTAGCGGGGGCGATTGAGCAGTTCTTC. Residues: CASSLRLAGAIEQFF.